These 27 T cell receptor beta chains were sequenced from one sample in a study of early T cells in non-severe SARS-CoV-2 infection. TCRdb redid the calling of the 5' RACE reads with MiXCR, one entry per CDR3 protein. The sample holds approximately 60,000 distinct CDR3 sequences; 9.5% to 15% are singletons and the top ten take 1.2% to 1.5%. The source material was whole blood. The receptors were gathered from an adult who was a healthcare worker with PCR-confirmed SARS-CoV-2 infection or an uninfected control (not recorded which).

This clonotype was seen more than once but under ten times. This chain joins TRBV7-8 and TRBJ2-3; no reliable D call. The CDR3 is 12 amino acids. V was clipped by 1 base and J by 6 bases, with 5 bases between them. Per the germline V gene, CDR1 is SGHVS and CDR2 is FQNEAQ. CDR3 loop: CASSLVADTQYF. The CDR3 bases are TGTGCCAGCAGCTTAGTTGCGGATACGCAGTATTTT. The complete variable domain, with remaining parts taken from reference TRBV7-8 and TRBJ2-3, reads GAGVSQSPRYKVAKRGQDVALRCDPISGHVSLFWYQQALGQGPEFLTYFQNEAQLDKSGLPSDRFFAERPEGSVSTLKIQRTQQEDSAVYLCASSLVADTQYFGPGTRLTVL.

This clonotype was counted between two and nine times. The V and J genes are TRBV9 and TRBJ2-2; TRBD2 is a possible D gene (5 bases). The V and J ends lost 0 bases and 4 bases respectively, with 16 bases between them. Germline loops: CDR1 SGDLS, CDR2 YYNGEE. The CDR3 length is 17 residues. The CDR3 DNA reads TGTGCCAGCAGCGTAGGGAGGCGCGGTCGGGGCACCGGGGAGCTGTTTTTT. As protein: CASSVGRRGRGTGELFF. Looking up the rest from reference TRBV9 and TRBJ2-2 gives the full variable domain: DSGVTQTPKHLITATGQRVTLRCSPRSGDLSVYWYQQSLDQGLQFLIQYYNGEERAKGNILERFSAQQFPDLHSELNLSSLELGDSALYFCASSVGRRGRGTGELFFGEGSRLTVL.

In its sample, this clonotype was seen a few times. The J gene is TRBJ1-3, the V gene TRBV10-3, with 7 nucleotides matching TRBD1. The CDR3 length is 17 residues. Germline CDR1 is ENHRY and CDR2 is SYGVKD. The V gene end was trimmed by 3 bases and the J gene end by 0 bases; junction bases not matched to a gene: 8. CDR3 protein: CAISDLTGFGSGNTIYF. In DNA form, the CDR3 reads TGTGCCATCAGTGACCTGACAGGGTTCGGCTCTGGAAACACCATATATTTT.

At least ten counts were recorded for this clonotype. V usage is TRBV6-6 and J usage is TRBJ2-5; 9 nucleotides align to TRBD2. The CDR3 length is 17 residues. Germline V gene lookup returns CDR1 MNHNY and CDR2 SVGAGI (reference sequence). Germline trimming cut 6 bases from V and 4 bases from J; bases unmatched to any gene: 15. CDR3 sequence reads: CASSHPDLRGGRETQYF. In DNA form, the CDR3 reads TGTGCCAGCAGCCACCCGGACTTGCGGGGGGGCAGAGAGACCCAGTACTTC.

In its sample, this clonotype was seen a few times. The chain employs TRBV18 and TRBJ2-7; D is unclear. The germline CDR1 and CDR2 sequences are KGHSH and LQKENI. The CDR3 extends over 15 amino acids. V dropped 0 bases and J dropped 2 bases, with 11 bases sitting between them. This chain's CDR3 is CASSPPRVRPYEQYF. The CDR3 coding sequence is TGTGCCAGCTCACCACCCAGAGTCCGACCCTACGAGCAGTACTTC.

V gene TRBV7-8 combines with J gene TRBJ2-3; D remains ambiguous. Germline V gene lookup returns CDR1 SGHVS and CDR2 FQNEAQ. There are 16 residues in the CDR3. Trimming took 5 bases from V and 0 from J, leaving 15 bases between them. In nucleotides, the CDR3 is TGTGCCAGCAGCCCACGGGCAGTCTATAGCACAGATACGCAGTATTTT. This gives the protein CASSPRAVYSTDTQYF.

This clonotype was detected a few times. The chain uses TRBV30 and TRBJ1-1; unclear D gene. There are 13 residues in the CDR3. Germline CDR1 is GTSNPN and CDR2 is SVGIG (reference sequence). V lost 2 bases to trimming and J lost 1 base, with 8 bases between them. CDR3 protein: CAWSRRRNTEAFF. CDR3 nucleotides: TGTGCCTGGAGTAGGCGAAGGAACACTGAAGCTTTCTTT.

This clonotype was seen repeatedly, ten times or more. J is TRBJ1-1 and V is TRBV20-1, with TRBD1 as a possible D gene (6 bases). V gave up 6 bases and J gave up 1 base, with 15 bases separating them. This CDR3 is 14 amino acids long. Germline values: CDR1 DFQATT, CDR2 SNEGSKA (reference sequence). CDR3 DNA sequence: TGCAGTGCCCTGTCGGGGGCTGCGAACACTGAAGCTTTCTTT. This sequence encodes CSALSGAANTEAFF.

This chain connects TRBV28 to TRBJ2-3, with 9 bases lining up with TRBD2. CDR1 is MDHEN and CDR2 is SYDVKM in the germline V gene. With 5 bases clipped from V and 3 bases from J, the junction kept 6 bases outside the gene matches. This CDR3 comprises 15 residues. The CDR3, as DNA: TGTGCCAGCAGTCGAGGCGGGGGGGTGACAGATACGCAGTATTTT. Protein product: CASSRGGGVTDTQYF. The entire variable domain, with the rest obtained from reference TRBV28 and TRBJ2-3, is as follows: DVKVTQSSRYLVKRTGEKVFLECVQDMDHENMFWYRQDPGLGLRLIYFSYDVKMKEKGDIPEGYSVSREKKERFSLILESASTNQTSMYLCASSRGGGVTDTQYFGPGTRLTVL.

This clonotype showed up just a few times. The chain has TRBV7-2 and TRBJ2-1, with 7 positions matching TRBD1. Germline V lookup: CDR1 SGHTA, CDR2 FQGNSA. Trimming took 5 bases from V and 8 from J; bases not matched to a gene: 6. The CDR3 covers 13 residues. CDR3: CASSKDRADEQFF. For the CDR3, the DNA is TGTGCCAGCAGCAAAGACAGGGCTGATGAGCAGTTCTTC.

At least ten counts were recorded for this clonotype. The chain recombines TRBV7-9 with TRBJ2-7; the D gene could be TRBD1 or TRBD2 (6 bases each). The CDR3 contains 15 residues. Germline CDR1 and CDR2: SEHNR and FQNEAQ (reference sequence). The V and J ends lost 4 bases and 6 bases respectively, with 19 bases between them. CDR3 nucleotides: TGTGCCAGCAGCTCGCCCCTCCGGGGGCCAGGCGAGCAGTACTTC. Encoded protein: CASSSPLRGPGEQYF.

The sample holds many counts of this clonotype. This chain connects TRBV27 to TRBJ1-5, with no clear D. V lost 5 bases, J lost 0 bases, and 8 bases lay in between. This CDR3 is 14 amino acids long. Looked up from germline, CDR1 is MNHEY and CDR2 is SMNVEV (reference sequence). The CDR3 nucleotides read TGTGCCAGCAGTCCCCAAACTAGCAATCAGCCCCAGCATTTT. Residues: CASSPQTSNQPQHF.

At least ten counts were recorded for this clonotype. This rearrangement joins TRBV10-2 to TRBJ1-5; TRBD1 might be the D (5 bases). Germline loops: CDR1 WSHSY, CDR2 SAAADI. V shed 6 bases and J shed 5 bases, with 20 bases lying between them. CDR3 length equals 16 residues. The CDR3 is CASRAGRALNHQPQHF. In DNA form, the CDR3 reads TGCGCCAGCAGAGCAGGCAGGGCGCTGAACCATCAGCCCCAGCATTTT.

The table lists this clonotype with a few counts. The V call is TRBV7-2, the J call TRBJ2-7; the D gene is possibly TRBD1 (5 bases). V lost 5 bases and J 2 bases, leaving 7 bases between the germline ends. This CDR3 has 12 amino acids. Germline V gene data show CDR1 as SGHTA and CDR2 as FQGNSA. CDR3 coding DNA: TGTGCCAGCAGCCCGGACACCTACGAGCAGTACTTC. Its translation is CASSPDTYEQYF.

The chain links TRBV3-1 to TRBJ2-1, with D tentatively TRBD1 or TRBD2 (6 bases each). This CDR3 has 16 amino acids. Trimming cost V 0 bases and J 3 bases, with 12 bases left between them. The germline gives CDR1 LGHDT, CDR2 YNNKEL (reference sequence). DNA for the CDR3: TGTGCCAGCAGCCAAGATCCGGGGGCCCTCTACAATGAGCAGTTCTTC. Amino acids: CASSQDPGALYNEQFF.

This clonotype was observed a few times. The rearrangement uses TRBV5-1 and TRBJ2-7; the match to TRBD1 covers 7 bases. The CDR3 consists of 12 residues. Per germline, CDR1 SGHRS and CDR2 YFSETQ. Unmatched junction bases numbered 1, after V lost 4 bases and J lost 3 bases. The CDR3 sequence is CASSTGVYEQYF. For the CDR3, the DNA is TGCGCCAGCAGCACAGGGGTCTACGAGCAGTACTTC.

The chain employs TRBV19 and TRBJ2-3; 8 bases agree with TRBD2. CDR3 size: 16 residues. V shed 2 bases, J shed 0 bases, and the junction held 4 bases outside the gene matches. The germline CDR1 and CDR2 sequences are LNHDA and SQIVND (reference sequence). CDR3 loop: CASSISAGGSTDTQYF. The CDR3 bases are TGTGCCAGTAGTATATCTGCGGGGGGAAGCACAGATACGCAGTATTTT.

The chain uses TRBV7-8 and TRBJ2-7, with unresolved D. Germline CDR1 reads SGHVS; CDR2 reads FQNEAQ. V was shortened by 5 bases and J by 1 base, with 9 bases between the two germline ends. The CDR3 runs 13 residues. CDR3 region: CASSVLSSYEQYF. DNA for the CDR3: TGTGCCAGCAGCGTTTTGTCGTCCTACGAGCAGTACTTC.

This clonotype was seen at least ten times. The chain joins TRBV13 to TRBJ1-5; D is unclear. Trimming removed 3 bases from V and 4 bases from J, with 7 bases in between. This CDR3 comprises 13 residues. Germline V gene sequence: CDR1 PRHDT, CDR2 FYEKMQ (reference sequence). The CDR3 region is CASSFGRNQPQHF. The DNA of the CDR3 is TGTGCCAGCAGCTTCGGTCGAAATCAGCCCCAGCATTTT.

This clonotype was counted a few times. The CDR3 nucleotides are TGCAGTGCTAGAGGGGGGCTTGGGACCCAGTACTTC. It yields the protein CSARGGLGTQYF. The chain links TRBV20-1 to TRBJ2-5, with TRBD1 as a possible D gene (6 bases). The V end was cut by 1 base, the J end by 7 bases, with 10 bases between. This CDR3 is 12 amino acids long. Germline CDR1 reads DFQATT; CDR2 reads SNEGSKA (reference sequence).

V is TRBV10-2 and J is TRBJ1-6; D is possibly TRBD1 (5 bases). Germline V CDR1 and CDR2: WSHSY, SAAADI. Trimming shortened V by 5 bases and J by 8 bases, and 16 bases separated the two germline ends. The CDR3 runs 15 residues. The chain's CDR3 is CASSRAGGNDSPLHF. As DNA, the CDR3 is TGCGCCAGCAGTAGAGCCGGGGGTAACGATTCACCCCTCCACTTT.

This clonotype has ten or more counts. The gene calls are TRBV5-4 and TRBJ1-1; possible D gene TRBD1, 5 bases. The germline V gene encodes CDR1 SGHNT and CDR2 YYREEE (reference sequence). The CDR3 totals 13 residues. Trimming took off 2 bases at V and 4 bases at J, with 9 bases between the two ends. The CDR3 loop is CASSFGTGTEAFF. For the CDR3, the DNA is TGTGCCAGCAGCTTTGGGACGGGCACTGAAGCTTTCTTT.

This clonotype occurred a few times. CDR3 nucleotides: TGTGCCAGCAGAATACAGGGTCTGGCCTACGAGCAGTACTTC. It translates to CASRIQGLAYEQYF. V gene TRBV6-2 or TRBV6-3 combines with J gene TRBJ2-7; perhaps TRBD1 as D (6 bases). The CDR3 has 14 residues. Germline values: CDR1 MNHEY, CDR2 SVGEGT. Between the trimmed V and J ends, which lost 6 bases and 2 bases, there was a span of 14 bases.

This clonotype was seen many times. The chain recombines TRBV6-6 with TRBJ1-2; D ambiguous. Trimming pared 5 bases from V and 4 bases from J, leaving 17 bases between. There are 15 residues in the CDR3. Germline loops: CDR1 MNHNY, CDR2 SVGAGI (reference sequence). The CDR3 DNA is TGTGCCAGCAGTCCCGACCCGGGCATTGGCTATGGCTACACCTTC. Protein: CASSPDPGIGYGYTF.

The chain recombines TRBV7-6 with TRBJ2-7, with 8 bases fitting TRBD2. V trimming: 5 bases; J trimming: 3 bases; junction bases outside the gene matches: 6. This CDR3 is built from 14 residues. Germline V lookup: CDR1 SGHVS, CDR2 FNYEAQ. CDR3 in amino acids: CASSPGGTSYEQYF. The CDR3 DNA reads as TGTGCCAGCAGCCCGGGAGGGACTAGCTACGAGCAGTACTTC.

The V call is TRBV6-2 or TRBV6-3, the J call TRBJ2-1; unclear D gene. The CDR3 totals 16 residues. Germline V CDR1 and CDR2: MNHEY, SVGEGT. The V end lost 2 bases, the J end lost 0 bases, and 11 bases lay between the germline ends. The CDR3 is CASSYPQFSSYNEQFF. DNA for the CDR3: TGTGCCAGCAGTTACCCGCAATTCAGCTCCTACAATGAGCAGTTCTTC.

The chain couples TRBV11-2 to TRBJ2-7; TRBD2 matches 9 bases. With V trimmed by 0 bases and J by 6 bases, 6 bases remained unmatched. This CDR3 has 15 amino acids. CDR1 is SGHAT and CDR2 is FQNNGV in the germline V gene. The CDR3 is CASSLEASGALEQYF. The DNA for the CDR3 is TGTGCCAGCAGCTTAGAGGCTAGCGGGGCCCTCGAGCAGTACTTC.